The 23 T cell receptor beta chains below come from one sample, sequenced in a study of T-cell reconstitution after alpha-beta-depleted transplantation in children. Preparation of the TCRbeta library involved a method that used unique molecular identifiers. TCRdb redid the calling of the PCR reads with MiXCR, one entry per CDR3 protein. The sample carries some 200,000 distinct CDR3 sequences, 5% to 7.5% recorded once. The sample in question was PBMCs, obtained before TCRalphabeta/CD19-depleted stem cell transplant. All receptors come from a girl under three years old with combined immunodeficiency, due to receive a stem cell transplant.

This clonotype was counted between two and nine times. The chain combines TRBV14 with TRBJ1-1; 8 nucleotides line up with TRBD1. The CDR3 has 15 amino acids. The junction had 8 bases not matched to a gene; V was cut back by 4 bases and J by 4 bases. Germline CDR1 SGHDN, CDR2 FVKESK. The CDR3 sequence is CASSRATGVSTEAFF. Written as DNA, the CDR3 is TGTGCCAGCAGCCGAGCGACAGGGGTCAGCACTGAAGCTTTCTTT.

With regard to this clonotype: This may arise from a read error, as a much more abundant clone is one base away. CDR3 bases: TGTGCCAGCAGTTACTCTCAGGGAACAACCGGGGTGCTGTTTTTT. It encodes CASSYSQGTTGVLFF. The chain uses TRBV6-5 and TRBJ2-2, with D possibly being TRBD1 or TRBD2 (5 bases each). The CDR3 covers 15 residues. From germline, CDR1 is MNHEY and CDR2 SVGAGI.

This clonotype was found a few times. This chain connects TRBV12-3 or TRBV12-4 to TRBJ2-3; TRBD2 aligns across 7 bases. The CDR3 runs 16 residues. Losses at the gene ends were 7 bases for V and 3 bases for J; bases not matched to a gene: 13. The CDR3 DNA reads TGTGCCAGCACCCCTTCGGGAAGCGGGATAACAGATACGCAGTATTTT. Translated, it gives CASTPSGSGITDTQYF.

This clonotype occurred many times. The rearrangement uses TRBV4-1 and TRBJ1-5; possibly TRBD1 for D (6 bases). CDR1 is MGHRA, CDR2 YSYEKL, per germline. CDR3 length: 15 residues. V was clipped by 1 base and J by 7 bases, with 14 bases between them. The CDR3 DNA follows: TGCGCCAGCAGCCAAGTCCCAGGGGTTAGACAGCCCCAGCATTTT. Amino acids: CASSQVPGVRQPQHF.

This clonotype was seen only a few times. This chain uses TRBV7-3 with TRBJ2-4; TRBD1 matches at 7 bases. The length of the CDR3 is 17 residues. CDR1 is SGHTA and CDR2 is FQGTGA in the germline V gene. Germline trimming cut 2 bases from V and 0 bases from J; bases unmatched to any gene: 7. The CDR3, as DNA: TGTGCCAGCAGCTTACAACAGGGGCTTATAGCCAAAAACATTCAGTACTTC. Encoded protein: CASSLQQGLIAKNIQYF.

In this sample, this clonotype turned up many times. This rearrangement joins TRBV7-9 to TRBJ2-1; D is possibly TRBD2 (5 bases). Trimming shortened V by 3 bases and J by 6 bases, and 18 bases separated the two germline ends. In germline, CDR1 is SEHNR, CDR2 FQNEAQ (reference sequence). This CDR3 has 16 amino acids. The DNA of the CDR3 is TGTGCCAGCAGCTTTCGAGGGCTTTCCTCATTCAATGAGCAGTTCTTC. Translated, it gives CASSFRGLSSFNEQFF. Full variable domain (remainder filled in from reference TRBV7-9 and TRBJ2-1): DTGVSQNPRHKITKRGQNVTFRCDPISEHNRLYWYRQTLGQGPEFLTYFQNEAQLEKSRLLSDRFSAERPKGSFSTLEIQRTEQGDSAMYLCASSFRGLSSFNEQFFGPGTRLTVL.

The table lists this clonotype with many counts. J is TRBJ2-1 and V is TRBV18, with D possibly being TRBD1 (5 bases). The V end lost 0 bases, the J end lost 13 bases, and 13 bases lay between the germline ends. This CDR3 is built from 13 residues. Per germline, CDR1 KGHSH and CDR2 LQKENI. The CDR3 sequence is CASSPPPGNRQFF. The CDR3 DNA sequence: TGTGCCAGCTCACCACCGCCAGGGAATCGTCAGTTCTTC.

The chain joins TRBV7-6 to TRBJ2-1, with D maybe TRBD2 (5 bases). The CDR3 length is 14 residues. The V and J ends lost 1 base and 6 bases respectively, with 10 bases between them. Germline V gene sequence: CDR1 SGHVS, CDR2 FNYEAQ. The CDR3 is CASSLVWAGNEQFF. CDR3 in DNA: TGTGCCAGCAGCTTAGTTTGGGCGGGCAATGAGCAGTTCTTC.

This clonotype was counted at least ten times. Mismatch with germline at one junction end may stem from a read error. This rearrangement joins TRBV7-7 to TRBJ2-1, with TRBD2 identical over 8 bases. The CDR3 covers 15 residues. Germline V gene data show CDR1 as SSHAT and CDR2 as FNYEAQ (reference sequence). CDR3 in amino acids: CASSLGSGVDNEQFF. In nucleotides, the CDR3 is TGTGCTAGCAGCTTAGGTAGCGGGGTAGACAATGAGCAGTTCTTC.

This clonotype was detected many times. The chain employs TRBV12-3 or TRBV12-4 and TRBJ2-7; no clear D gene. CDR3 length: 12 residues. Trimming removed 3 bases at V and 7 bases at J, with 10 bases between. The CDR3 nucleotides read TGTGCCAGCAGTTTCCCGCTGGGGGAGCAGTACTTC. Translation gives CASSFPLGEQYF.

This clonotype occurred a few times. The V call is TRBV12-3 or TRBV12-4, the J call TRBJ2-5, with D perhaps being TRBD1 or TRBD2 (5 bases each). Trimming pared 6 bases from V and 3 bases from J, leaving 17 bases between. The CDR3 covers 15 residues. The CDR3: CASSPGGGEEETQYF. CDR3 DNA: TGTGCCAGCAGCCCAGGTGGGGGAGAGGAAGAGACCCAGTACTTC.

This clonotype was recorded many times. The rearrangement links TRBV4-1 to TRBJ2-7; a possible D gene is TRBD2 (5 bases). Per germline, CDR1 MGHRA and CDR2 YSYEKL. The CDR3 extends over 16 amino acids. V lost 0 bases to trimming and J lost 3 bases, with 15 bases between them. CDR3 protein: CASSQDADGEFYEQYF. CDR3 DNA sequence: TGCGCCAGCAGCCAAGATGCGGACGGGGAATTCTACGAGCAGTACTTC.

This clonotype occurred many times. The gene calls are TRBV13 and TRBJ2-1, with 9 bases aligning to TRBD2. With V trimmed by 1 base and J by 6 bases, 4 bases remained unmatched. Germline V gives CDR1 PRHDT, CDR2 FYEKMQ (reference sequence). CDR3 length: 15 residues. CDR3 sequence (DNA): TGTGCCAGCAGCTTAGTGCGGGGGGGGACCAATGAGCAGTTCTTC. This encodes CASSLVRGGTNEQFF.

This clonotype has ten or more counts. The CDR3 coding sequence is TGTGCCAGCAGCAATCACCTTGGCTTAAGGCGGGAGACCCAGTACTTC. This encodes CASSNHLGLRRETQYF. The gene calls are TRBV12-3 or TRBV12-4 and TRBJ2-5; D gene ambiguous. The CDR3 consists of 16 residues. The V gene lost 6 bases and the J gene lost 5 bases, with 22 bases spanning the gap.

The table lists this clonotype with many counts. The J gene is TRBJ2-1, the V gene TRBV20-1, with 9 bases that match TRBD1. After removal of 4 bases from V and 3 bases from J, the junction contained 4 bases not matched to a gene. This CDR3 region has 14 residues. The germline gives CDR1 DFQATT, CDR2 SNEGSKA (reference sequence). CDR3 sequence (DNA): TGCAGTGCTACGGGGACAGGGTTCTACAATGAGCAGTTCTTC. Translating it yields CSATGTGFYNEQFF.

The table lists this clonotype with many counts. V is TRBV20-1 and J is TRBJ1-5; perhaps TRBD1 as D (5 bases). V gave up 0 bases and J gave up 5 bases, with 8 bases separating them. The CDR3 covers 13 residues. Germline values: CDR1 DFQATT, CDR2 SNEGSKA (reference sequence). CDR3 region: CSARDRAHQPQHF. The DNA of the CDR3 is TGCAGTGCTAGAGACAGGGCCCATCAGCCCCAGCATTTT.

This clonotype occurred many times. V is TRBV29-1 and J is TRBJ2-3; the match to TRBD1 covers 8 bases. After removal of 6 bases from V and 4 bases from J, the junction contained 12 bases not matched to a gene. This CDR3 comprises 15 residues. Germline values: CDR1 SQVTM, CDR2 ANQGSEA. The CDR3 loop is CSVPDPGTGPDTQYF. CDR3 DNA: TGCAGCGTCCCCGATCCCGGGACAGGTCCAGATACGCAGTATTTT.

This chain joins TRBV28 and TRBJ1-1; 7 bases map to TRBD1. Trimming took 2 bases from V and 1 from J; bases not matched to a gene: 4. The CDR3 contains 15 residues. Per the germline V gene, CDR1 is MDHEN and CDR2 is SYDVKM. CDR3 in amino acids: CASSLVGTENTEAFF. DNA for the CDR3: TGTGCCAGCAGTTTAGTAGGGACAGAGAACACTGAAGCTTTCTTT.

This clonotype appeared many times. This chain's CDR3 is CSALDWDEQFF. The DNA for the CDR3 is TGCAGTGCTCTTGACTGGGATGAGCAGTTCTTC. The chain recombines TRBV20-1 with TRBJ2-1; D unclear. V was shortened by 5 bases and J by 8 bases, with 10 bases between the two germline ends. The CDR3 loop spans 11 amino acids. Germline V CDR1 and CDR2: DFQATT, SNEGSKA (reference sequence).

This clonotype was recorded at least ten times. The chain links TRBV4-1 to TRBJ2-7; 11 bases match TRBD1. The length of the CDR3 is 17 residues. Germline CDR1 reads MGHRA; CDR2 reads YSYEKL. Trimming took 1 base from V and 4 from J; bases not matched to a gene: 9. DNA of the CDR3: TGCGCCAGCAGCCAAGTAGGGCCGGGACAGGGGGGGTACGAGCAGTACTTC. Amino acids: CASSQVGPGQGGYEQYF.

This clonotype was counted between two and nine times. The V call is TRBV20-1, the J call TRBJ2-1, with TRBD2 identical over 11 bases. The V segment lost 6 bases and the J segment 4 bases; nucleotides outside the gene matches: 8. Germline values: CDR1 DFQATT, CDR2 SNEGSKA (reference sequence). This CDR3 spans 15 amino acids. In DNA, the CDR3 is TGCAGTGCCGACGGACTAGCGGGTGCTTACAATGAGCAGTTCTTC. Its protein product is CSADGLAGAYNEQFF.

V usage is TRBV7-3 and J usage is TRBJ2-7, with D perhaps assigned TRBD1 or TRBD2 (5 bases each). CDR3 length: 13 residues. Germline V lookup: CDR1 SGHTA, CDR2 FQGTGA. V gave up 1 base and J gave up 7 bases, with 11 bases separating them. The CDR3 nucleotides are TGTGCCAGCAGCTTAATCCCGGGGCGGGAGCAGTACTTC. Translating it yields CASSLIPGREQYF.

This clonotype was seen many times. The CDR3 coding sequence is TGTGCCAGCAGCCGACCTCATCAGGACGACACTGAAGCTTTCTTT. It is translated as CASSRPHQDDTEAFF. This chain joins TRBV6-1 and TRBJ1-1; D is undetermined. The length of the CDR3 is 15 residues. The V end lost 6 bases, the J end lost 3 bases, and 17 bases lay between the germline ends. Germline V gene lookup returns CDR1 MNHNS and CDR2 SASEGT.